The 27 T cell receptor beta chains in this list originate from one sample, sequenced in a study of blood T cell repertoires in COVID-19. Using immunoSEQ multiplex PCR, the repertoire was profiled, and TCRdb retains in-frame clones only, with some absent. This sample has 180,000 or so clones, with approximately 83% found just once. The sample taken for sequencing was PBMCs or T cells enriched from blood (not recorded which). The receptors come from a woman aged 55-70 years who had recovered from COVID-19.

The gene calls are TRBV20-1 and TRBJ2-7; D not resolved. This CDR3 contains 12 residues. Trimming pared 5 bases from V and 3 bases from J, leaving 11 bases between. Germline CDR1 and CDR2: DFQATT and SNEGSKA (reference sequence). As DNA, the CDR3 is TGCAGTGCTGGTGGGCTAGACTACGAGCAGTACTTC. Its translation is CSAGGLDYEQYF.

The CDR3 loop reads CASSPTSTGAFNSPLHF. DNA for the CDR3: TGTGCCAGCAGTCCTACTTCGACAGGAGCCTTTAATTCACCCCTCCACTTT. The genes are TRBV28 and TRBJ1-6, with D possibly being TRBD1 (6 bases). CDR1 and CDR2 (germline): MDHEN, SYDVKM. The V end was cut by 5 bases, the J end by 6 bases, with 20 bases between. The CDR3 is 17 residues long.

V usage is TRBV5-1 and J usage is TRBJ2-7, with TRBD2 matching 13 bases. This CDR3 comprises 16 residues. The junction had 7 bases not matched to a gene; V was cut back by 5 bases and J by 2 bases. The V gene's germline CDR1 is SGHRS and CDR2 YFSETQ. CDR3 nucleotide sequence: TGCGCCAGCAGTTTTGGTGGGACTAGCGGGACCTACGAGCAGTACTTC. It translates to CASSFGGTSGTYEQYF.

The V gene is TRBV27, the J gene TRBJ1-2; TRBD1 matches 9 bases. Germline V lookup: CDR1 MNHEY, CDR2 SMNVEV (reference sequence). The J segment lost 8 bases and the V segment lost 6 bases, leaving 16 bases of the junction unmatched. This CDR3 contains 16 residues. The CDR3 sequence: CASRSGTGSLEGGYTF. CDR3 sequence (DNA): TGTGCCAGCAGGTCCGGGACAGGGAGCTTGGAGGGGGGCTACACCTTC.

CDR3 DNA: TGCAGCGTTGAGGAGGACGGCGGGGAGCTGTTTTTT. This translates into CSVEEDGGELFF. The genes are TRBV29-1 and TRBJ2-2; perhaps TRBD2 as D (5 bases). Germline-derived CDR1 and CDR2 are SQVTM and ANQGSEA. The CDR3 has 12 residues. Trimming shortened V by 3 bases and J by 7 bases, and 9 bases separated the two germline ends.

The chain is built from TRBV9 and TRBJ2-5; tentatively, D is TRBD1 (7 bases). This CDR3 is 16 amino acids long. V dropped 3 bases and J dropped 4 bases, with 19 bases sitting between them. In germline, CDR1 is SGDLS, CDR2 YYNGEE. The CDR3 nucleotides read TGTGCCAGCAGCGACCCGTCGGCGGAGGGGGCAGAGACCCAGTACTTC. As protein: CASSDPSAEGAETQYF.

The rearrangement uses TRBV9 and TRBJ2-5, with a weak D call TRBD2 (6 bases). V was cut by 3 bases and J by 7 bases, with 16 bases left in between. CDR3 length: 14 amino acids. Germline CDR1 SGDLS, CDR2 YYNGEE. The CDR3 DNA sequence: TGTGCCAGCAGCGCCATGGAGGGGAGTGGGACCCAGTACTTC. Translating it yields CASSAMEGSGTQYF.

This clone occurred once. The rearrangement joins TRBV11-2 to TRBJ1-2; 7 bases are shared with TRBD1. V shed 1 base and J 3 bases; nucleotides not matched to a gene: 5. Germline V gene data show CDR1 as SGHAT and CDR2 as FQNNGV. The CDR3 contains 15 residues. DNA for the CDR3: TGTGCCAGCAGCTTAGTCGGCAGGGGGTACTATGGCTACACCTTC. This translates into CASSLVGRGYYGYTF.

This clone was counted a single time. The chain joins TRBV18 to TRBJ1-1; possibly TRBD1 for D (5 bases). With 3 bases removed from V and 10 bases from J, the gap between germline ends came to 15 bases. The CDR3 has 13 residues. Germline CDR1 reads KGHSH; CDR2 reads LQKENI. The CDR3: CASSPGRERGAFF. CDR3 nucleotides: TGTGCCAGCTCACCGGGCCGGGAGAGGGGAGCTTTCTTT. The full variable domain, with the rest looked up from reference TRBV18 and TRBJ1-1, is NAGVMQNPRHLVRRRGQEARLRCSPMKGHSHVYWYRQLPEEGLKFMVYLQKENIIDESGMPKERFSAEFPKEGPSILRIQQVVRGDSAAYFCASSPGRERGAFFGQGTRLTVV.

The V gene is TRBV19, the J gene TRBJ1-2; 7 nucleotides line up with TRBD1. The CDR3 sequence is 11 residues long. The germline V gene encodes CDR1 LNHDA and CDR2 SQIVND (reference sequence). Trimming at V came to 9 bases and at J to 5 bases, leaving 3 bases not matched to a gene. The CDR3 bases are TGTGCCAGCAGACAGGGATATGGCTACACCTTC. It encodes CASRQGYGYTF.

This clone showed up just a few times. The CDR3 sequence is CASSFGLANEQFF. The DNA for the CDR3 is TGTGCCAGCAGTTTTGGGCTAGCCAATGAGCAGTTCTTC. This chain connects TRBV12-3 or TRBV12-4 to TRBJ2-1; D may be TRBD2 (5 bases). This CDR3 region has 13 residues. V was cut by 3 bases and J by 6 bases, with 9 bases left in between.

In nucleotides, the CDR3 is TGTGCCAGCAGTTTATCAGCGGGAGGCCCCCGCACAGATACGCAGTATTTT. It yields the protein CASSLSAGGPRTDTQYF. This rearrangement joins TRBV27 to TRBJ2-3; 9 bases agree with TRBD2. After removal of 0 bases from V and 1 base from J, the junction contained 5 bases not matched to a gene. Germline CDR1 MNHEY, CDR2 SMNVEV (reference sequence). CDR3 length: 17 residues.

There are a few counts of this clone. The chain carries TRBV4-1 and TRBJ2-7; D perhaps matches TRBD1 (5 bases). The CDR3 runs 19 residues. V was pared by 1 base and J by 3 bases, with 25 bases between. The germline V gene has CDR1 MGHRA and CDR2 YSYEKL. The CDR3 DNA reads TGCGCCAGCAGCCAAGGGGGTGGGTTTATAGGGGTATCCAACTACGAGCAGTACTTC. Its translation: CASSQGGGFIGVSNYEQYF.

This chain connects TRBV5-1 to TRBJ1-1; 9 bases match TRBD1. With 1 base clipped from V and 1 base from J, the junction kept 5 bases outside the gene matches. In germline, CDR1 is SGHRS, CDR2 YFSETQ. CDR3 length: 16 amino acids. As DNA, the CDR3 is TGCGCCAGCAGCTTGCTGGGACAGGGTTCGAACACTGAAGCTTTCTTT. Its translation: CASSLLGQGSNTEAFF. Full variable domain (outside the CDR3, taken from reference TRBV5-1 and TRBJ1-1): KAGVTQTPRYLIKTRGQQVTLSCSPISGHRSVSWYQQTPGQGLQFLFEYFSETQRNKGNFPGRFSGRQFSNSRSEMNVSTLELGDSALYLCASSLLGQGSNTEAFFGQGTRLTVV.

The J gene is TRBJ1-2, the V gene TRBV7-9, with TRBD1 identical over 7 bases. J gave up 8 bases and V 3 bases, and 3 bases lay outside the gene matches. From germline, CDR1 is SEHNR and CDR2 FQNEAQ (reference sequence). This CDR3 comprises 12 residues. CDR3 residues: CASSFGTEGYTF. The CDR3 nucleotides are TGTGCCAGCAGCTTCGGGACAGAAGGCTACACCTTC.

The chain is built from TRBV5-5 and TRBJ1-5; maybe TRBD1 (5 bases). Germline V gene lookup returns CDR1 SGHKS and CDR2 YYEKEE (reference sequence). The V and J ends lost 2 bases and 4 bases respectively, with 13 bases between them. The CDR3 has 15 residues. The CDR3, as DNA: TGTGCCAGCAGCTTAGGCGGGACCCAGAATCAGCCCCAGCATTTT. It encodes CASSLGGTQNQPQHF.

V and J are TRBV3-1 (or the pseudogene TRBV3-2) and TRBJ1-5; no clear D gene. Trimming removed 3 bases from V and 5 bases from J, with 8 bases in between. This CDR3 region has 13 residues. Looked up from germline, CDR1 is LGHDT and CDR2 is YNNKEL (reference sequence). The CDR3 sequence is CASSQQLHQPQHF. The CDR3 nucleotides read TGTGCCAGCAGCCAGCAGTTGCATCAGCCCCAGCATTTT.

This sequence joins TRBV6-1 and TRBJ1-5; D is unclear. Germline V gene data show CDR1 as MNHNS and CDR2 as SASEGT. This CDR3 is 14 amino acids long. The V and J ends lost 0 bases and 5 bases respectively, with 8 bases between them. CDR3 residues: CASSEALGDQPQHF. The DNA of the CDR3 is TGTGCCAGCAGTGAAGCGCTCGGGGATCAGCCCCAGCATTTT.

The chain uses TRBV5-1 and TRBJ2-1; 8 bases fit TRBD2. The CDR3 consists of 15 residues. Looked up from germline, CDR1 is SGHRS and CDR2 is YFSETQ. Trimming at V came to 2 bases and at J to 4 bases, leaving 5 bases not matched to a gene. CDR3 nucleotides: TGCGCCAGCAGCTTTGAACCTAGCGGGTACAATGAGCAGTTCTTC. It codes for CASSFEPSGYNEQFF.

This rearrangement joins TRBV4-1 to TRBJ2-2, with D possibly TRBD2 on 5 matching bases. V was shortened by 0 bases and J by 7 bases, with 9 bases between the two germline ends. This CDR3 has 14 residues. Germline V gene lookup returns CDR1 MGHRA and CDR2 YSYEKL. The chain's CDR3 is CASSQDGRYGELFF. The CDR3 nucleotides read TGCGCCAGCAGCCAAGATGGGAGATACGGGGAGCTGTTTTTT.

V and J are TRBV5-1 and TRBJ2-5; 8 nucleotides line up with TRBD2. The CDR3 extends over 15 amino acids. CDR1 and CDR2 from the germline V gene are SGHRS and YFSETQ. Losses at the gene ends were 4 bases for V and 5 bases for J; bases not matched to a gene: 10. The CDR3 nucleotides read TGCGCCAGCAGCCCGTCGGGGGGGCCAGGGGAGACCCAGTACTTC. Translated: CASSPSGGPGETQYF.

This clone was observed at least ten times. The chain uses TRBV19 and TRBJ2-7; TRBD1 agrees at 7 bases. In germline, CDR1 is LNHDA, CDR2 SQIVND (reference sequence). This CDR3 is 13 amino acids long. V lost 3 bases and J lost 3; bases outside the gene matches: 2. In nucleotides, the CDR3 is TGTGCCAGTAGTATTAGACAGGGCTACGAGCAGTACTTC. This translates into CASSIRQGYEQYF.

The V and J genes are TRBV19 and TRBJ1-4; D gene uncertain. Germline V gene data show CDR1 as LNHDA and CDR2 as SQIVND (reference sequence). V lost 6 bases, J lost 7 bases, and 9 bases lay in between. This CDR3 contains 12 residues. The CDR3, as DNA: TGTGCCAGTAGGATCAGCGGTGAAAAACTGTTTTTT. Its translation is CASRISGEKLFF.

The chain uses TRBV5-1 and TRBJ2-1; 7 nucleotides align to TRBD2. V lost 4 bases and J lost 0; bases outside the gene matches: 10. Germline V gene sequence: CDR1 SGHRS, CDR2 YFSETQ. CDR3 size: 17 residues. The CDR3 region has the DNA TGCGCCAGCAGCCCGGCTGGGACTACTTACTCCTACAATGAGCAGTTCTTC. Translating gives CASSPAGTTYSYNEQFF. Using reference TRBV5-1 and TRBJ2-1 for the parts outside the CDR3, the full variable domain is KAGVTQTPRYLIKTRGQQVTLSCSPISGHRSVSWYQQTPGQGLQFLFEYFSETQRNKGNFPGRFSGRQFSNSRSEMNVSTLELGDSALYLCASSPAGTTYSYNEQFFGPGTRLTVL.

The chain uses TRBV6-5 and TRBJ2-5, with TRBD1 as a possible D gene (6 bases). The V gene lost 7 bases and the J gene lost 1 base, with 16 bases spanning the gap. In germline, CDR1 is MNHEY, CDR2 SVGAGI. The CDR3 covers 15 residues. DNA of the CDR3: TGTGCCAGCACTCCCCCGGTAGGGGGCCAAGAGACCCAGTACTTC. Translated, it gives CASTPPVGGQETQYF.

The J gene is TRBJ1-1, the V gene TRBV5-1, with a tentative D call TRBD1 (6 bases). V dropped 1 base and J dropped 1 base, with 8 bases sitting between them. This CDR3 comprises 14 residues. CDR1 is SGHRS and CDR2 is YFSETQ in the germline V gene. CDR3 in DNA: TGCGCCAGCAGCTTGAAACAGGGGAACACTGAAGCTTTCTTT. Amino acid sequence: CASSLKQGNTEAFF.

This sequence joins TRBV9 and TRBJ2-7; 7 bases align to TRBD1. Germline assignment: CDR1 SGDLS and CDR2 YYNGEE. The J segment lost 7 bases and the V segment lost 0 bases, leaving 4 bases of the junction unmatched. The length of the CDR3 is 13 residues. The CDR3 loop is CASSVGRGREQYF. As DNA, the CDR3 is TGTGCCAGCAGCGTAGGTAGGGGGCGGGAGCAGTACTTC.